This T cell receptor (beta chain) was sequenced for a study of a mutant IDH1 vaccine in newly diagnosed glioma. Study context: Previous care, which was radiotherapy, temozolomide, or both, most often involved both.

Some clones are missing from TCRdb's copy, which holds only in-frame ones; the method was immunoSEQ multiplex PCR. The table has tens of thousands of clones, about 83% seen once. Regarding this clone: Its antigen remains unidentified.

Study-wide results and caveats: The vaccine induced immune responses, and these occurred in roughly 95% of patients.

Time point meaning: baseline, week 1 (first vaccination visit). The treatment here: pre-vaccination baseline after standard-of-care therapy. The donors' diagnosis was new WHO grade 3 or 4 astrocytoma that was IDH1-mutant and ATRX-lost. The germline V gene encodes CDR1 MNHNS and CDR2 SASEGT. V was cut by 2 bases and J by 3 bases, with 19 bases left in between. The CDR3 consists of 17 residues. The V call is TRBV6-1, the J call TRBJ1-1, with D perhaps TRBD1 (6 bases). Here the sequenced sample was PBMCs, taken from a glioma patient treated with radiotherapy, temozolomide or both. This TCR was recovered from a woman aged 45-65 years with glioma. This CDR3 reads CASSERGITPGYTEAFF. The CDR3 DNA reads TGTGCCAGCAGTGAAAGGGGGATTACCCCAGGATACACTGAAGCTTTCTTT.